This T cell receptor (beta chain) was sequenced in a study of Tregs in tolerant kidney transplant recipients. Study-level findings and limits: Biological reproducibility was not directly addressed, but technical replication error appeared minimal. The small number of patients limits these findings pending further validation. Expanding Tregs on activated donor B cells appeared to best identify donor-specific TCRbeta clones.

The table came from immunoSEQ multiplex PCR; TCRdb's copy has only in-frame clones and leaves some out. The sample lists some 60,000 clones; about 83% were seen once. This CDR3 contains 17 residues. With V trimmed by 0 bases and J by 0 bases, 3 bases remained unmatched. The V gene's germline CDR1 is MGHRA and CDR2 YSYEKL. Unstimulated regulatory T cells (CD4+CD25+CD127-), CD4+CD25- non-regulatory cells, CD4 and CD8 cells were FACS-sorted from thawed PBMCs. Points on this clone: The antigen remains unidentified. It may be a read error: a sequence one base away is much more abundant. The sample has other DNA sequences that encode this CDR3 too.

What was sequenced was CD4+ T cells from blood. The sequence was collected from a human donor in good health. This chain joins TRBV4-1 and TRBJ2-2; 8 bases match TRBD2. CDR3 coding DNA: TGCGCCAGCAGCCAAGACGGGGGGGGCGCGAACACCGGGGAGCTGTTTTTT. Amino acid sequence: CASSQDGGGANTGELFF.